This paragraph covers one TCR beta chain sequence. This record belongs to a study of technical replicates of blood from several donors. CDR1 and CDR2 from the germline V gene are SGHVS and FQNEAQ. With 5 bases clipped from V and 9 bases from J, the junction kept 19 bases outside the gene matches. The CDR3 totals 17 residues. Clones were read by immunoSEQ multiplex PCR, and TCRdb kept only the in-frame ones, dropping some. The profile covers some 64,000 clones, with about 96% appearing a single time and about 0.19% taken by the ten largest. Sequenced input: T cells isolated from PBMCs. The genes are TRBV7-8 and TRBJ2-7; 10 bases map to TRBD1. This clonotype originated in a human donor in good health. The CDR3 protein is CASSPTGTGVIRVGQYF. DNA of the CDR3: TGTGCCAGCAGCCCGACCGGGACAGGGGTTATACGAGTAGGGCAGTACTTC.